These T cell receptor beta chains were read from a single sample in a study of CD8 T cells in ankylosing spondylitis. TCRdb redid the calling of the 5' RACE reads with MiXCR, one entry per CDR3 protein. The data show roughly 30,000 distinct CDR3 sequences, roughly 29% seen once. The sequenced material came from synovial fluid, either unsorted or a sorted T cell fraction (not recorded which). Source of these receptors: a male donor with ankylosing spondylitis. The CDR3 runs from the conserved cysteine through the conserved F or W. The D gene is left open where the match is weak. Clone size appears in some rows only: once, few, many, or a class for an expanded clone.

CDR3nt: TGCAGTGTTCGTCCGATGGGGACTAGCGGGAGCCACCGCTACAATGAGCAGTTCTTC
CDR3aa: CSVRPMGTSGSHRYNEQFF
abundance: .
d_gene: TRBD2
j_gene: TRBJ2-1
v_gene: TRBV20-1

CDR3nt: TGTGCCAGCAGCCAAGATTATCAGGGAACCCGTCCGGGGGAGACCCAGTACTTC
CDR3aa: CASSQDYQGTRPGETQYF
abundance: .
d_gene: .
j_gene: TRBJ2-5
v_gene: TRBV4-2

CDR3nt: TGTGCCAGCAGCACCACTAGCGGAGACACCTACGAGCAGTACTTC
CDR3aa: CASSTTSGDTYEQYF
abundance: .
d_gene: TRBD2
j_gene: TRBJ2-7
v_gene: TRBV7-9

CDR3nt: TGTGCCAGCAGTACCTTTGCCTTACGACCCTTCGGCAATCAGCCCCAGCATTTT
CDR3aa: CASSTFALRPFGNQPQHF
abundance: .
d_gene: .
j_gene: TRBJ1-5
v_gene: TRBV2

CDR3nt: TGCGCCAGCAGCACCCTCTCGGGAGCTTGGAATGAGCAGTTCTTC
CDR3aa: CASSTLSGAWNEQFF
abundance: few
d_gene: .
j_gene: TRBJ2-1
v_gene: TRBV4-1

CDR3nt: TGTGCCAGCAGCTTAGTTCCCCACCCCTACAATGAGCAGTTCTTC
CDR3aa: CASSLVPHPYNEQFF
abundance: few
d_gene: .
j_gene: TRBJ2-1
v_gene: TRBV7-9

CDR3nt: TGTGCCAGCCGCGTACTAGCGGGAGGTGTGGATGAGCAGTTCTTC
CDR3aa: CASRVLAGGVDEQFF
abundance: .
d_gene: TRBD2
j_gene: TRBJ2-1
v_gene: TRBV2

CDR3nt: TGTGCCATCAGTGGGGACTTCTATGGCTACACCTTC
CDR3aa: CAISGDFYGYTF
abundance: .
d_gene: .
j_gene: TRBJ1-2
v_gene: TRBV10-3

CDR3nt: TGTGCCAGCAGAACCCGGGACACGAAAACCGGGGAGCTGTTTTTT
CDR3aa: CASRTRDTKTGELFF
abundance: .
d_gene: .
j_gene: TRBJ2-2
v_gene: TRBV6-1

CDR3nt: TGTGCCAGCAACCCGGGCACAGATACGCAGTATTTT
CDR3aa: CASNPGTDTQYF
abundance: few
d_gene: .
j_gene: TRBJ2-3
v_gene: TRBV12-3/TRBV12-4

CDR3nt: TGTGCCACCAGGACAGCCCGTGACCCCTACAATGAGCAGTTCTTC
CDR3aa: CATRTARDPYNEQFF
abundance: few
d_gene: .
j_gene: TRBJ2-1
v_gene: TRBV28

CDR3nt: TGTGCCAGCAGCTTCAGGGGGGGCCAAGAGACCCAGTACTTC
CDR3aa: CASSFRGGQETQYF
abundance: many
d_gene: .
j_gene: TRBJ2-5
v_gene: TRBV7-9

CDR3nt: TGTGCCAGCAGCGTAGGGATTCAACCGACTAGCCAAGAGACCCAGTACTTC
CDR3aa: CASSVGIQPTSQETQYF
abundance: .
d_gene: .
j_gene: TRBJ2-5
v_gene: TRBV9

CDR3nt: TGTGCCAGCAGTTTTTGGGGGGCCAGCAATCAGCCCCAGCATTTT
CDR3aa: CASSFWGASNQPQHF
abundance: few
d_gene: .
j_gene: TRBJ1-5
v_gene: TRBV12-3/TRBV12-4

CDR3nt: TGTGCCAGCAGCTTCGGAGGACTAGACCCCAACACCGGGGAGCTGTTTTTT
CDR3aa: CASSFGGLDPNTGELFF
abundance: .
d_gene: TRBD2
j_gene: TRBJ2-2
v_gene: TRBV5-6

CDR3nt: TGTGCCAGCAGCTTAGGGACCAATGGCTACACCTTC
CDR3aa: CASSLGTNGYTF
abundance: .
d_gene: .
j_gene: TRBJ1-2
v_gene: TRBV7-2

CDR3nt: TGTGCCAGCAGCTTTATTTCCGACTCGGAGACCCAGTACTTC
CDR3aa: CASSFISDSETQYF
abundance: .
d_gene: .
j_gene: TRBJ2-5
v_gene: TRBV7-9

CDR3nt: TGTGCCAGCAGCTTCCGCTACACAGATACGCAGTATTTT
CDR3aa: CASSFRYTDTQYF
abundance: few
d_gene: .
j_gene: TRBJ2-3
v_gene: TRBV11-3

CDR3nt: TGCAGCGTTTCGGGACAGATACAAGAGACCCAGTACTTC
CDR3aa: CSVSGQIQETQYF
abundance: few
d_gene: TRBD1
j_gene: TRBJ2-5
v_gene: TRBV29-1

CDR3nt: TGTGCCAGCAAGGGGGACAGGGGGTTTTCAGAGCCCCAGCATTTT
CDR3aa: CASKGDRGFSEPQHF
abundance: .
d_gene: TRBD1
j_gene: TRBJ1-5
v_gene: TRBV2

CDR3nt: TGCGCCAGCAGCTTGGGAGGAGGGGTGGCCATGAACACTGAAGCTTTCTTT
CDR3aa: CASSLGGGVAMNTEAFF
abundance: few
d_gene: .
j_gene: TRBJ1-1
v_gene: TRBV5-1

CDR3nt: TGTGCCAGCAGTCATAGATCGACTAGCGGGAGGCCCAGGGGTACGCAGTATTTT
CDR3aa: CASSHRSTSGRPRGTQYF
abundance: .
d_gene: TRBD2
j_gene: TRBJ2-3
v_gene: TRBV11-1

CDR3nt: TGCAGCGCCGTAGCGGGAGGGCTATACGAGCAGTACTTC
CDR3aa: CSAVAGGLYEQYF
abundance: .
d_gene: TRBD2
j_gene: TRBJ2-7
v_gene: TRBV29-1

CDR3nt: TGTGCCAGCAGCTTAGGGTTCAGGCAAGGTGGAGAGACCCAGTACTTC
CDR3aa: CASSLGFRQGGETQYF
abundance: many
d_gene: .
j_gene: TRBJ2-5
v_gene: TRBV11-3

CDR3nt: TGTGCCAGCAGCCCTGTTTCGGGGCTTGAGCAGTTCTTC
CDR3aa: CASSPVSGLEQFF
abundance: .
d_gene: .
j_gene: TRBJ2-1
v_gene: TRBV3-1

CDR3nt: TGTGCCAGCAGTGAAGTTGGGGAGGCCCTGTACGAGCAGTACTTC
CDR3aa: CASSEVGEALYEQYF
abundance: .
d_gene: .
j_gene: TRBJ2-7
v_gene: TRBV2

CDR3nt: TGCGCCAGCAGCTTGCCAGGGACAGGGGACTACAATGAGCAGTTCTTC
CDR3aa: CASSLPGTGDYNEQFF
abundance: few
d_gene: TRBD1
j_gene: TRBJ2-1
v_gene: TRBV5-1

CDR3nt: TGCGCCAGCAGCCAAGATTTTCCCAAAGGGACCTACAATGAGCAGTTCTTC
CDR3aa: CASSQDFPKGTYNEQFF
abundance: few
d_gene: .
j_gene: TRBJ2-1
v_gene: TRBV4-1

CDR3nt: TGTGCCAGCAGTCCGACAGGGGGGAGCTATGGCTACACCTTC
CDR3aa: CASSPTGGSYGYTF
abundance: .
d_gene: TRBD1
j_gene: TRBJ1-2
v_gene: TRBV27

CDR3nt: TGTGCCAGCAGTGCGAGCCACCACACAGATACGCAGTATTTT
CDR3aa: CASSASHHTDTQYF
abundance: few
d_gene: .
j_gene: TRBJ2-3
v_gene: TRBV27

CDR3nt: TGTGCCAGCAGCGTAGCTACAGGGGTAACCTACGAGCAGTACTTC
CDR3aa: CASSVATGVTYEQYF
abundance: few
d_gene: TRBD1
j_gene: TRBJ2-7
v_gene: TRBV9

CDR3nt: TGTGCCAGCAGCTTCTTGGCCTACGAGCAGTACTTC
CDR3aa: CASSFLAYEQYF
abundance: .
d_gene: .
j_gene: TRBJ2-7
v_gene: TRBV7-9

CDR3nt: TGTGCCAGCAGTCCACTCCTCGGGGGTAATAACAATGAGCAGTTCTTC
CDR3aa: CASSPLLGGNNNEQFF
abundance: .
d_gene: .
j_gene: TRBJ2-1
v_gene: TRBV28

CDR3nt: TGCGCCAGCAGTCCAACAAACTATGGCTACACCTTC
CDR3aa: CASSPTNYGYTF
abundance: few
d_gene: .
j_gene: TRBJ1-2
v_gene: TRBV5-1

CDR3nt: TGTGCCAGCAGCTTAGGTCACGGTAACTATGGCTACACCTTC
CDR3aa: CASSLGHGNYGYTF
abundance: few
d_gene: .
j_gene: TRBJ1-2
v_gene: TRBV11-2

CDR3nt: TGCGCCAGCAGCGGAACGTGGTTTGGCTACACCTTC
CDR3aa: CASSGTWFGYTF
abundance: .
d_gene: .
j_gene: TRBJ1-2
v_gene: TRBV5-1

CDR3nt: TGTGCCAGCAGTTTTGGTTCGGGGCCCCAGCATTTT
CDR3aa: CASSFGSGPQHF
abundance: many
d_gene: .
j_gene: TRBJ1-5
v_gene: TRBV6-2/TRBV6-3

CDR3nt: TGTGCCAGCAGTGAGGGGACTCAAGAGACCCAGTACTTC
CDR3aa: CASSEGTQETQYF
abundance: .
d_gene: .
j_gene: TRBJ2-5
v_gene: TRBV6-4

CDR3nt: TGCGCCAGCAGCTCTAGGGGACGTACAGCCACCGGGGAGCTGTTTTTT
CDR3aa: CASSSRGRTATGELFF
abundance: few
d_gene: .
j_gene: TRBJ2-2
v_gene: TRBV5-1

CDR3nt: TGTGCCAGCAGCTTAGCATTTTTGGAGACCCAGTACTTC
CDR3aa: CASSLAFLETQYF
abundance: .
d_gene: .
j_gene: TRBJ2-5
v_gene: TRBV7-8